The present TCR beta chain was sequenced within a study of blood T cell repertoires in COVID-19. Study-wide context: T cells, B-cell-depleted T cells, or PBMCs supplied cDNA or gDNA.

The CDR3 totals 15 residues. The V gene's germline CDR1 is MNHEY and CDR2 SMNVEV (reference sequence). Trimming cost V 5 bases and J 1 base, with 13 bases left between them. Profiled with immunoSEQ multiplex PCR; TCRdb holds only in-frame clones, not every one. This table has more than 50,000 clones, roughly four fifths appearing once. The sample holds one count of this clone. Input material: peripheral blood. The V and J genes are TRBV27 and TRBJ2-3, with D uncertain. The receptor comes from a woman aged 55-69 years with acute or convalescent COVID-19. The CDR3 loop is CASSPPPWRTDTQYF. The DNA of the CDR3 is TGTGCCAGCAGTCCCCCCCCTTGGCGCACAGATACGCAGTATTTT.